This T cell receptor beta chain was recovered during a study of T cell responses to AZD1222 COVID-19 vaccine. Using immunoSEQ multiplex PCR, the repertoire was profiled, and TCRdb retains in-frame clones only, with some absent. Of about 84,000 clones listed, around 85% are singletons. This sample comprised peripheral blood, obtained 28 days after the second AZD1222 dose. This TCR came from an adult who received the AZD1222 COVID-19 vaccine.

The CDR3 DNA is TGTGCCAGTAGTATAGTGGGGGGTTACAGAGCGAGCACAGATACGCAGTATTTT. It encodes CASSIVGGYRASTDTQYF. The chain links TRBV19 to TRBJ2-3, with D maybe TRBD2 (6 bases). This CDR3 is built from 18 residues. CDR1 LNHDA and CDR2 SQIVND come from the germline V gene (reference sequence). Deletions cut 1 base from V and 0 bases from J, with 17 bases between.